What follows describes a single T cell receptor (beta chain). Its antigen is unidentified. This sample is part of a study of chemoradiotherapy in HPV16-positive cancers. Turning to the study itself: A couple of HPV16-positive patients' cells yielded candidate HPV-specific clones and common motifs.

This table comes from immunoSEQ multiplex PCR, and its TCRdb copy is limited to in-frame clones, with some not included. The sample has 3,600 or so clones, about 75% seen once. Study observations and caveats: Only two HPV16-positive patients supplied the functional HPV-specificity definition.

The sequence was obtained from a human donor with HPV-associated anogenital cancer. This material was collected from a patient who underwent chemoradiotherapy.

The CDR3 sequence is CASQTGTAGSNEQFF. CDR3 nucleotide sequence: TGTGCCAGTCAAACGGGGACAGCCGGGAGCAATGAGCAGTTCTTC. This rearrangement joins TRBV28 to TRBJ2-1, with a tentative D call TRBD1 (7 bases). Trimming stripped 9 bases from V and 6 bases from J, with 21 bases between. This CDR3 has 15 amino acids. Germline V lookup: CDR1 MDHEN, CDR2 SYDVKM.